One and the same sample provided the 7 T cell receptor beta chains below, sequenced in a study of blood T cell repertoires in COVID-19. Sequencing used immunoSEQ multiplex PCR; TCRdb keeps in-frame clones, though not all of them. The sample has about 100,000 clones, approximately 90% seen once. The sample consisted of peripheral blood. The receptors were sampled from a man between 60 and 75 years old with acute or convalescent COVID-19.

The CDR3 reads CASSPVGQGASDGYTF. The CDR3 coding sequence is TGTGCCAGCTCACCAGTAGGACAGGGGGCGTCTGATGGCTACACCTTC. The chain uses TRBV18 and TRBJ1-2; 11 positions match TRBD1. Trimming took 2 bases from V and 6 from J; bases not matched to a gene: 8. The CDR3 loop spans 16 amino acids. The germline V gene encodes CDR1 KGHSH and CDR2 LQKENI.

CDR3 coding DNA: TGTGCCAGCAGCGTACAGGGTACGACCTACGAGCAGTACGTC. It translates to CASSVQGTTYEQYV. J is TRBJ2-7 and V is TRBV6-5; maybe TRBD1 (6 bases). The CDR3 extends over 14 amino acids. With 6 bases removed from V and 2 bases from J, the gap between germline ends came to 14 bases. From germline, CDR1 is MNHEY and CDR2 SVGAGI.

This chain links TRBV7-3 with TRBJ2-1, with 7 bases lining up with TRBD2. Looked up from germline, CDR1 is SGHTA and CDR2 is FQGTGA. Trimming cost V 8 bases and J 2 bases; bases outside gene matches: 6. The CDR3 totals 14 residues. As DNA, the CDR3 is TGTGCCAGCTCCGGGGGGACTACCTACAATGAGCAGTTCTTC. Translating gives CASSGGTTYNEQFF.

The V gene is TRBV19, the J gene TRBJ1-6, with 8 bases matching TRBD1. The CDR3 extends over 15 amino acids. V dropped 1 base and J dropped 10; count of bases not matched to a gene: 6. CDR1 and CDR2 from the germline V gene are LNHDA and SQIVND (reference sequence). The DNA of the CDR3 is TGTGCCAGTAGTATAGGACAGGGGCAGCCGTCACCCCTCCACTTT. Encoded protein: CASSIGQGQPSPLHF.

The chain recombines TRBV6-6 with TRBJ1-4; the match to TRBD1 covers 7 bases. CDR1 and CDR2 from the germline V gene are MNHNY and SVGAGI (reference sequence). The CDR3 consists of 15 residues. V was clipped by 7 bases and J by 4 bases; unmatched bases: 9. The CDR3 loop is CASTRDHRGNEKLFF. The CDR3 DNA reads TGTGCCAGCACCCGGGATCACAGGGGTAATGAAAAACTGTTTTTT.

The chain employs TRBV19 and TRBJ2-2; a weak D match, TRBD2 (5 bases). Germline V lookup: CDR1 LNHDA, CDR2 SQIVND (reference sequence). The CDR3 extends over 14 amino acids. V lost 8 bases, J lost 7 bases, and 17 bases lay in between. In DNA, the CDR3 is TGTGCCAGTTCTCGATCGGGGTTGGGCGGGGAGCTGTTTTTT. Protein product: CASSRSGLGGELFF.

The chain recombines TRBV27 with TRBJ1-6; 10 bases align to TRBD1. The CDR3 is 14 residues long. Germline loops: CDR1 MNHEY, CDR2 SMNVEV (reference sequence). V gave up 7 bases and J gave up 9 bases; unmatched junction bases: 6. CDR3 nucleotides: TGTGCCAGCACTCCGGACAGGGGGGTTTCACCCCTCCACTTT. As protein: CASTPDRGVSPLHF.